This T cell receptor (beta chain) was sequenced for a study of Graves' ophthalmopathy and Graves' hyperthyroidism. Amplified TCR beta CDR3 regions were obtained using RNA transcripts as template. After a first-round RT-PCR with HTBI primers, a second-round multiplex PCR was run. TCRdb re-derived calls from the multiplex PCR reads in MiXCR, one entry per CDR3 protein. The sample carries about 550,000 distinct CDR3 sequences, less than 45% recorded once. The ends were cut back, 9 bases at V and 13 bases at J, with 6 bases in the middle. The CDR3 is 8 residues long. The germline V gene has CDR1 SNHLY and CDR2 FYNNEI.

This clonotype originated in an adult man with Graves' hyperthyroidism. What was sequenced was peripheral blood or thyroid tissue (not recorded which). The chain employs TRBV2 and TRBJ2-2; the D is unclear. The chain's CDR3 is CASWGLFF. The CDR3 DNA reads as TGTGCCAGTTGGGGGCTGTTTTTT.